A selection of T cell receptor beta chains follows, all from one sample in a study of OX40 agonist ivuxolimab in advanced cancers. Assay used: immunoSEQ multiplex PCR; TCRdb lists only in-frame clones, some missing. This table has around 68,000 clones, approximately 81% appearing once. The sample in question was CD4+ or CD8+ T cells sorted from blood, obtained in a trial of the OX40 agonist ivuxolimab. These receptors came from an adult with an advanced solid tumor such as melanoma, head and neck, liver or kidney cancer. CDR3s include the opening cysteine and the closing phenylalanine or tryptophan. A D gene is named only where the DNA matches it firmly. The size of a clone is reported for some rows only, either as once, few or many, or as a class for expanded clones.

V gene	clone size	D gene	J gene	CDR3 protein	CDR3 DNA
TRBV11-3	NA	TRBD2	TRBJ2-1	CASSPSWVAGRLNEQFF	TGTGCCAGCAGCCCCAGCTGGGTAGCGGGGCGTCTGAATGAGCAGTTCTTC
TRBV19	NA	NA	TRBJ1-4	CASSIGGQSDEKLFF	TGTGCCAGTAGTATCGGGGGCCAATCGGATGAAAAACTGTTTTTT
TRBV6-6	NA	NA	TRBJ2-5	CASAKMEQETQYF	TGTGCCAGCGCCAAGATGGAACAAGAGACCCAGTACTTC
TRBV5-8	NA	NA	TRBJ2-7	CASSLDSQRDYEQYF	TGTGCCAGCAGCTTGGACTCGCAGCGAGACTACGAGCAGTACTTC
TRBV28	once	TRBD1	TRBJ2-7	CATRTGGAVHEQYF	TGTGCCACACGGACAGGGGGCGCGGTCCACGAGCAGTACTTC
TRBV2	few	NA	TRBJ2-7	CASSEGSASSGEQYF	TGTGCCAGCAGCGAGGGGAGCGCCAGCTCGGGGGAGCAGTACTTC
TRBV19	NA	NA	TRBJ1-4	CASKGNVATNEKLFF	TGTGCCAGTAAAGGGAACGTTGCAACTAATGAAAAACTGTTTTTT
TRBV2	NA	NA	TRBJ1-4	CASSEGWDLEKLFF	TGTGCCAGCAGTGAAGGGTGGGACCTTGAAAAACTGTTTTTT
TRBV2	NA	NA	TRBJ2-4	CASSEDRLAKNIQYF	TGTGCCAGCAGTGAAGACAGGCTAGCCAAAAACATTCAGTACTTC
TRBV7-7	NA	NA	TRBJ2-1	CASSPSAHSYNEQFF	TGTGCTAGCAGTCCGAGTGCCCACTCCTACAATGAGCAGTTCTTC
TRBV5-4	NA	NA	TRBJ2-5	CASSVTIQETQYF	TGTGCCAGCAGCGTAACAATCCAAGAGACCCAGTACTTC
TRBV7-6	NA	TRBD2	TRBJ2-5	CASSFLAGVPETQYF	TGTGCCAGCAGCTTTCTAGCGGGAGTACCAGAGACCCAGTACTTC
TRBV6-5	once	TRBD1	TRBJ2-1	CASSIPGQPYNEQFF	TGTGCCAGCAGTATTCCGGGACAGCCATACAATGAGCAGTTCTTC
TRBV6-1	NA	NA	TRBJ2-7	CASSSRLSSYEQYF	TGTGCCAGCAGTTCCCGACTGTCCTCCTACGAGCAGTACTTC
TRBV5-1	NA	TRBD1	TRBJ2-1	CASSWGQGRDEQFF	TGCGCCAGCAGCTGGGGACAGGGTCGGGATGAGCAGTTCTTC
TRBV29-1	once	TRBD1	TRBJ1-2	CSVVRTGVGAGYTF	TGCAGCGTTGTCCGGACAGGGGTAGGGGCCGGCTACACCTTC
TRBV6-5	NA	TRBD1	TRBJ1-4	CASSQTGGVTKLFF	TGTGCCAGCAGTCAGACAGGGGGCGTCACCAAACTGTTTTTT
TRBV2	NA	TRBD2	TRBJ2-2	CASSAGLAGVLGELFF	TGTGCCAGCAGTGCCGGACTAGCGGGAGTTCTAGGGGAGCTGTTTTTT
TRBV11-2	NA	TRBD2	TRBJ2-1	CASSLTGLAGGPGEQFF	TGTGCCAGCAGCTTAACGGGACTAGCGGGAGGGCCCGGTGAGCAGTTCTTC
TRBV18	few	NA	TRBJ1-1	CASSPSYTTEAFF	TGTGCCAGCTCACCGTCGTACACCACTGAAGCTTTCTTT
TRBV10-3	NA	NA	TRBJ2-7	CAISERAGSGTYEQYF	TGTGCCATCAGTGAGAGGGCAGGGAGTGGAACCTACGAGCAGTACTTC
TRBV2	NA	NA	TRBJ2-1	CASSPGTYPYNEQFF	TGTGCCAGCAGTCCCGGGACTTACCCCTACAATGAGCAGTTCTTC
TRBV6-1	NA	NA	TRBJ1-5	CASSLQGNQPQHF	TGTGCCAGCAGCCTACAGGGTAATCAGCCCCAGCATTTT
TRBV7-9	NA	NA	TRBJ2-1	CASSLPLASYNEQFF	TGTGCCAGCAGCTTACCCCTAGCCTCCTACAATGAGCAGTTCTTC
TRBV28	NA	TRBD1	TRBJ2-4	CASSTGTGGNIQYF	TGTGCCAGCAGTACCGGGACAGGGGGGAACATTCAGTACTTC
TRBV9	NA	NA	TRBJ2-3	CASSVVDLGDTQYF	TGTGCCAGCAGCGTAGTAGACTTGGGGGATACGCAGTATTTT
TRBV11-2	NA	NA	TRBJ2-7	CASSPDSYEQYF	TGTGCCAGCAGCCCGGACTCCTACGAGCAGTACTTC
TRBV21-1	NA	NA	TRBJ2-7	CASSKDRGLYQQYF	TGTGCCAGCAGCAAAGACCGGGGGCTCTACCAGCAGTACTTC
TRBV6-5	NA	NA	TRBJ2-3	CASSLVPDTQYF	TGTGCCAGCAGTCTTGTACCAGATACGCAGTATTTT
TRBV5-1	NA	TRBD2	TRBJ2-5	CASSLSGAGDETQYF	TGCGCCAGCAGCCTGAGCGGGGCCGGGGACGAGACCCAGTACTTC
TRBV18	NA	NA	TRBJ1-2	CASSPRTDTTPGSFGYTF	TGTGCCAGCTCACCACGGACCGACACTACACCGGGAAGCTTTGGCTACACCTTC
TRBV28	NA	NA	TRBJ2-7	CASSSGVHEQYF	TGTGCCAGCAGCTCAGGGGTCCACGAGCAGTACTTC
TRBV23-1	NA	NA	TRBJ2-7	CASSQSKYGYEQYF	TGCGCCAGCAGTCAATCCAAATACGGGTACGAGCAGTACTTC
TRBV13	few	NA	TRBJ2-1	CASSLEGGRTYNEQFF	TGTGCCAGCAGCTTAGAAGGTGGGAGGACCTACAATGAGCAGTTCTTC
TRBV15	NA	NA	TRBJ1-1	CATSKLRGTSLEAFF	TGTGCCACCAGCAAATTAAGGGGGACATCCCTTGAAGCTTTCTTT
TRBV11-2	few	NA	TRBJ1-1	CASSQDLEAFF	TGTGCCAGCAGCCAGGACCTTGAAGCTTTCTTT
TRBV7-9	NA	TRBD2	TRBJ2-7	CASSQARTSGRSYEQYF	TGTGCCAGCAGCCAAGCCAGGACTAGCGGGAGATCCTACGAGCAGTACTTC
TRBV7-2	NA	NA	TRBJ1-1	CASSGGPGTEAFF	TGTGCCAGCAGCGGAGGGCCGGGCACTGAAGCTTTCTTT
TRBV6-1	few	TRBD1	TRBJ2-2	CASSDRQGADGELFF	TGTGCCAGCAGTGACCGACAGGGGGCGGACGGGGAGCTGTTTTTT